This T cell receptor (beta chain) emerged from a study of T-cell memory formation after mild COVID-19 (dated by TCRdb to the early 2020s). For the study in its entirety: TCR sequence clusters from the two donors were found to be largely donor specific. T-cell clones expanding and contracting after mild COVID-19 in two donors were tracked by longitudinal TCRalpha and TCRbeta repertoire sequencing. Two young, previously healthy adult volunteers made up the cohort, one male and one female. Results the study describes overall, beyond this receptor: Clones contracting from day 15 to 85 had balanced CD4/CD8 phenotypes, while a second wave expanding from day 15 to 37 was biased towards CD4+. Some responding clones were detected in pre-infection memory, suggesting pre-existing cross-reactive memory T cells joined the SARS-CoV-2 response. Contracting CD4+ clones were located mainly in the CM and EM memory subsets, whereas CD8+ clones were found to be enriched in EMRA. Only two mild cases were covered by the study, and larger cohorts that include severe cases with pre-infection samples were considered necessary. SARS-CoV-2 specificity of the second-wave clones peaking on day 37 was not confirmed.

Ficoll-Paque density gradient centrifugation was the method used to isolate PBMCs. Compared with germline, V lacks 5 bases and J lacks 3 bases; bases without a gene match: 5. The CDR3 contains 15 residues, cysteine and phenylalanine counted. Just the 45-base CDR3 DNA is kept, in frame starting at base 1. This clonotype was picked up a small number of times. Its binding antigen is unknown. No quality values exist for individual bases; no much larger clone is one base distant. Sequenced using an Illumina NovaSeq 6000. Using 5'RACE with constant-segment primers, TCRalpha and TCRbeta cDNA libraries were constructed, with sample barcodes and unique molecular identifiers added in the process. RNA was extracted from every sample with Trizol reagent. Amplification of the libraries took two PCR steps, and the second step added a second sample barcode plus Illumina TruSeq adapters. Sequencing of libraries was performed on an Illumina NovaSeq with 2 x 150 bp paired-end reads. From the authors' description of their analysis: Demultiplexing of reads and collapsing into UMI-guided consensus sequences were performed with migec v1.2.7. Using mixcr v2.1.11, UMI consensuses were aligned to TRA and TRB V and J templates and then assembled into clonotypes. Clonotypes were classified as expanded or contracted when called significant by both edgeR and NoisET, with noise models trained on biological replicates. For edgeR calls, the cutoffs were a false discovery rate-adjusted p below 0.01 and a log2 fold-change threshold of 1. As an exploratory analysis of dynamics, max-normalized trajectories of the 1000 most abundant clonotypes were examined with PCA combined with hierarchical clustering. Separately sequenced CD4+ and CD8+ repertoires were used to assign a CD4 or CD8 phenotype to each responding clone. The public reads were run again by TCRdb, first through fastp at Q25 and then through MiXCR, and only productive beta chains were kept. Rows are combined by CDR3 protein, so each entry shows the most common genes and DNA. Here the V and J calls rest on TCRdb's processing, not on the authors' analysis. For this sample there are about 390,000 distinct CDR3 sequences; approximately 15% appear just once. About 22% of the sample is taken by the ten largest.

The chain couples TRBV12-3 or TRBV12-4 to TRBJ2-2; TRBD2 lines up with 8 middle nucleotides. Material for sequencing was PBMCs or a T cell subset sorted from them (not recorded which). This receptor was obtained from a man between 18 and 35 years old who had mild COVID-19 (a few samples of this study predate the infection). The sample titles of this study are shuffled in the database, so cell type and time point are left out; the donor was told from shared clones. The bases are TGTGCCAGCAGTCGTAGCGGGGTATACACCGGGGAGCTGTTTTTT. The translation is CASSRSGVYTGELFF.